This T cell receptor beta chain was obtained from a study of identical twins. TCRdb reprocessed the 5' RACE reads via MiXCR and lists one record per CDR3 protein. The sample has 450,000 to 650,000 distinct CDR3 sequences, around 15% seen once. This CDR3 is 13 amino acids long. The germline V gene encodes CDR1 SGHTA and CDR2 FQGNSA. Trimming left V 1 base short and J 6 bases short, with 10 bases between. Many counts were recorded for this clonotype. Its antigen is unknown. Donors uniformly comprised healthy Caucasians. Findings of the study overall: An excess of low generation probability was shown by twin-shared out-of-frame alpha sequences.

The sample also formed part of further work on yellow fever vaccine responses in identical twins.

The chain links TRBV7-2 to TRBJ2-7, with D perhaps matching TRBD2 (6 bases). This TCR derives from a young woman in good health. What was sequenced was CD4+ T cells sorted from blood. Here the CDR3 DNA reads TGTGCCAGCAGCTTAGGGCTAGCGAGCGAGCAGTACTTC. Translation gives CASSLGLASEQYF.